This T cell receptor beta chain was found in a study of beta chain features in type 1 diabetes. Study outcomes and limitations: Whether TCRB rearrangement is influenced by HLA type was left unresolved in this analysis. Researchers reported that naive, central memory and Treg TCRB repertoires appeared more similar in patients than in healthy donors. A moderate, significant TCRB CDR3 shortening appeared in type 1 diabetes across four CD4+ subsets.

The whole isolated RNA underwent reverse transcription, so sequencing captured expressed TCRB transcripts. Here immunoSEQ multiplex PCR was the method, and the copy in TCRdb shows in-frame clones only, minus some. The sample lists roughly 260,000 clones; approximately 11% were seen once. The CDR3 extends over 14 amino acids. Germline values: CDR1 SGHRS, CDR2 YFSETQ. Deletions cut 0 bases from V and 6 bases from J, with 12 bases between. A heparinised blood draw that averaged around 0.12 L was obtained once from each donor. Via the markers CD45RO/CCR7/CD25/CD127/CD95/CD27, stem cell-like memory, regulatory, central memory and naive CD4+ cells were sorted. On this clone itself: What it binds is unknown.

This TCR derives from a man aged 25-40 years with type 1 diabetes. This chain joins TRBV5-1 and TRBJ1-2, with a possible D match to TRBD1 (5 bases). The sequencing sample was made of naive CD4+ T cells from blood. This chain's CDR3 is CASSLGGGEDGYTF. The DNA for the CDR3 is TGCGCCAGCAGCTTGGGTGGAGGGGAGGATGGCTACACCTTC.